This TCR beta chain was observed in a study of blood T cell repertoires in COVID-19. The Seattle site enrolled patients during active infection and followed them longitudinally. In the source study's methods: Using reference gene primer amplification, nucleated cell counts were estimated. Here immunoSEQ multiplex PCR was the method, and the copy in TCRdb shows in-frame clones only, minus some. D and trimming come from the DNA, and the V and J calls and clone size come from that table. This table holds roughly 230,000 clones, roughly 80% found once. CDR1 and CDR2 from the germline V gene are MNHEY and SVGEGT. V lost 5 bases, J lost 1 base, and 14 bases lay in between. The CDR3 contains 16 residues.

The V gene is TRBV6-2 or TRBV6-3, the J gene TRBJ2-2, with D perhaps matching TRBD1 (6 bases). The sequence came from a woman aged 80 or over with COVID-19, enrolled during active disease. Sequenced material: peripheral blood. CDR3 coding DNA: TGTGCCAGCAGTCGTTTAGGGACACTGAACACCGGGGAGCTGTTTTTT. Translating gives CASSRLGTLNTGELFF.